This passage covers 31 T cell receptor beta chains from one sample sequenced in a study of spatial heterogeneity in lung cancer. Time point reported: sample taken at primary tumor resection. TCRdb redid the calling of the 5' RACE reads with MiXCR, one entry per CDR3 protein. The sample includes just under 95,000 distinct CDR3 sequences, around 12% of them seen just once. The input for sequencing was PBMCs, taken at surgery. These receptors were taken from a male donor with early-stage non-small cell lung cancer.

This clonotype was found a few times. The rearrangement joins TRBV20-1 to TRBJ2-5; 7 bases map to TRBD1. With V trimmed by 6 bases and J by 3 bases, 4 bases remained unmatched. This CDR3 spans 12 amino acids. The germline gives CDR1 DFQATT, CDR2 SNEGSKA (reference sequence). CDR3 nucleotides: TGCAGTGCCATCGGGACAGAAGAGACCCAGTACTTC. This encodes CSAIGTEETQYF.

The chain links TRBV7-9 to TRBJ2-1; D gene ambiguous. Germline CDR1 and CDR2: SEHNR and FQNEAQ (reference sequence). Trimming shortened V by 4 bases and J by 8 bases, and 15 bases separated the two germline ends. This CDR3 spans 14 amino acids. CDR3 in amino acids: CASSSYNLIDEQFF. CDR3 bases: TGTGCCAGCAGCTCGTACAACCTTATCGATGAGCAGTTCTTC.

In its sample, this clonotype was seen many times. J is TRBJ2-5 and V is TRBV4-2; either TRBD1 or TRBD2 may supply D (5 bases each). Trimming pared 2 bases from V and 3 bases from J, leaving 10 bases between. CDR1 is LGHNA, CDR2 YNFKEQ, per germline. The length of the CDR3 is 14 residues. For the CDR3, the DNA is TGTGCCAGCAGCCAAAACGGGGCTAAAGAGACCCAGTACTTC. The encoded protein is CASSQNGAKETQYF.

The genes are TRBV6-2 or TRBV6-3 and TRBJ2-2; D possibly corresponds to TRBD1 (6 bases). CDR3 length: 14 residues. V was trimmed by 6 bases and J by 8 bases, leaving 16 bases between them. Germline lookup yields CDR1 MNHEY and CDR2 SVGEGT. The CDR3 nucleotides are TGTGCCAGCAGCCCAAACAGGGTCGCAGGGGAGCTGTTTTTT. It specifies CASSPNRVAGELFF.

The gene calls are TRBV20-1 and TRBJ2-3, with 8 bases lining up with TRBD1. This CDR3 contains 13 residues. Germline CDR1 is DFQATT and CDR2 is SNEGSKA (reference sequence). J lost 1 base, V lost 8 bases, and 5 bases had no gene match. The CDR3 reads CSPGGARTDTQYF. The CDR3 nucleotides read TGCAGTCCAGGGGGCGCGCGCACAGATACGCAGTATTTT.

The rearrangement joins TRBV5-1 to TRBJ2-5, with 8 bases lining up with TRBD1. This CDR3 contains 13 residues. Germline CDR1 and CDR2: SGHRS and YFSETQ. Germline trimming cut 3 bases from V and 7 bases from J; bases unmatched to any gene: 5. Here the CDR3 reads CASSSDRGSTQYF. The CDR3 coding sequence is TGCGCCAGCAGCTCAGACAGGGGTTCGACCCAGTACTTC.

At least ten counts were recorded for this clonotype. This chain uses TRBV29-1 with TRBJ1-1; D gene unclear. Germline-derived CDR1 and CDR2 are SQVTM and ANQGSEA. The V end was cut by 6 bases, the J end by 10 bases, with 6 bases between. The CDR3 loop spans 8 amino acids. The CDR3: CSVDGAFF. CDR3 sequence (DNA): TGCAGCGTCGATGGAGCTTTCTTT.

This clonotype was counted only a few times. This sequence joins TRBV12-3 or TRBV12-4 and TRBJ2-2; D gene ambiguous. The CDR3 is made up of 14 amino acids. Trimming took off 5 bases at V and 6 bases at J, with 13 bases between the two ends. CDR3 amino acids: CASSPIGISGELFF. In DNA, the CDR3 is TGTGCCAGCAGTCCTATTGGGATTTCCGGGGAGCTGTTTTTT.

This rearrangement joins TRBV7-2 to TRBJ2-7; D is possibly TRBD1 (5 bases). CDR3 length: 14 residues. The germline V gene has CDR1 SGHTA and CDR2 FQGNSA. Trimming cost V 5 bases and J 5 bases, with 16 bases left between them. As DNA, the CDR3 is TGTGCCAGCAGCCCGGACAAGCCTTTACACGAGCAGTACTTC. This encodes CASSPDKPLHEQYF.

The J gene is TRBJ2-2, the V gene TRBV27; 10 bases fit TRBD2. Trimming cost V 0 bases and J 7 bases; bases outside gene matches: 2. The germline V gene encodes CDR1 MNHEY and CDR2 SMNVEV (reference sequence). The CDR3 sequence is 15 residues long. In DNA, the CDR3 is TGTGCCAGCAGTTTATCGGGGACTAGCGTCGGGGAGCTGTTTTTT. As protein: CASSLSGTSVGELFF.

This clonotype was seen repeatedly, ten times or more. CDR3 in DNA: TGCGCCAGCAGCAGTGGACAGCAGAACACTGAAGCTTTCTTT. The encoded protein is CASSSGQQNTEAFF. The chain combines TRBV5-1 with TRBJ1-1; D perhaps matches TRBD1 (6 bases). CDR1 and CDR2 from the germline V gene are SGHRS and YFSETQ. CDR3 length: 14 residues. V dropped 4 bases and J dropped 1 base, with 11 bases sitting between them.

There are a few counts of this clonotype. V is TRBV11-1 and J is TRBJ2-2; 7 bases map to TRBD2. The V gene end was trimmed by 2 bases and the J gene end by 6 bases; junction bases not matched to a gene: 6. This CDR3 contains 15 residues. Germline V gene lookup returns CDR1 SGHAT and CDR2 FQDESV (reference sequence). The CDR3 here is CASSLFGGSAGELFF. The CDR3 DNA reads TGTGCCAGCAGCTTATTCGGGGGGAGCGCCGGGGAGCTGTTTTTT. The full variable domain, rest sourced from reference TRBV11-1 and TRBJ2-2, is EAEVAQSPRYKITEKSQAVAFWCDPISGHATLYWYRQILGQGPELLVQFQDESVVDDSQLPKDRFSAERLKGVDSTLKIQPAELGDSAMYLCASSLFGGSAGELFFGEGSRLTVL.

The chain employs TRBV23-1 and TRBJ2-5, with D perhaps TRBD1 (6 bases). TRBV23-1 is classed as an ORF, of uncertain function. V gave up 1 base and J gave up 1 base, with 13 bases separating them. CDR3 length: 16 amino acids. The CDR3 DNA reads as TGCGCCAGCAGTCAATACAGGGCACGGTGCCAAGAGACCCAGTACTTC. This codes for CASSQYRARCQETQYF.

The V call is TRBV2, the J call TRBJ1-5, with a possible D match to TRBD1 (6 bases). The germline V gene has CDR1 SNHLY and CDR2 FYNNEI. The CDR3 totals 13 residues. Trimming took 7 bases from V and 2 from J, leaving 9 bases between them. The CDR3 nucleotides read TGTGCCAGCAACAGGGAGGGCAATCAGCCCCAGCATTTT. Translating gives CASNREGNQPQHF.

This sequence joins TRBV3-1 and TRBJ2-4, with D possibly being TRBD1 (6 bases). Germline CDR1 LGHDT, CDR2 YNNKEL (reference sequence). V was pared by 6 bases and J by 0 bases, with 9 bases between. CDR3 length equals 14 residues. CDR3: CASSHRAAKNIQYF. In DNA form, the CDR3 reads TGTGCCAGCAGTCACAGGGCAGCCAAAAACATTCAGTACTTC.

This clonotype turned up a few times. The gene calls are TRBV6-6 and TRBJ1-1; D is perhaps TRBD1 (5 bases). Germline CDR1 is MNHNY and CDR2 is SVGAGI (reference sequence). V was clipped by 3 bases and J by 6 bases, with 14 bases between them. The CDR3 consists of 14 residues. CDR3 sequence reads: CASSYRQGSAEAFF. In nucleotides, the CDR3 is TGTGCCAGCAGTTATCGCCAGGGATCCGCTGAAGCTTTCTTT.

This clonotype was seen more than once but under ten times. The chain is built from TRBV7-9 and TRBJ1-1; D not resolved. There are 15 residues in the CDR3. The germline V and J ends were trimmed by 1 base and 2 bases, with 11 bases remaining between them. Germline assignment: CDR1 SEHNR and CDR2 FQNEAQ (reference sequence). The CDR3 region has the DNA TGTGCCAGCAGCTTAGTTCCGGTGGGCAACACTGAAGCTTTCTTT. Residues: CASSLVPVGNTEAFF. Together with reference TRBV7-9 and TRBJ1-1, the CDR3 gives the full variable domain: DTGVSQNPRHKITKRGQNVTFRCDPISEHNRLYWYRQTLGQGPEFLTYFQNEAQLEKSRLLSDRFSAERPKGSFSTLEIQRTEQGDSAMYLCASSLVPVGNTEAFFGQGTRLTVV.

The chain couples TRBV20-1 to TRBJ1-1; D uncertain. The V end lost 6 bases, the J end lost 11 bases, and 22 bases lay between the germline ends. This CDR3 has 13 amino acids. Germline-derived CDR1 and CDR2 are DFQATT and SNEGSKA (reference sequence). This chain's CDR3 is CSAPTGRVEVAFF. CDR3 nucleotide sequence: TGCAGTGCCCCGACCGGACGGGTAGAAGTGGCTTTCTTT.

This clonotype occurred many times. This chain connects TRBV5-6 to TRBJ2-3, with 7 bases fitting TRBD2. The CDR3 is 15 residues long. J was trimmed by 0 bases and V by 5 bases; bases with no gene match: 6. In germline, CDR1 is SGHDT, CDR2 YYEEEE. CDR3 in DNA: TGTGCCAGCAGGACCCTAGCGGTGAGCACAGATACGCAGTATTTT. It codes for CASRTLAVSTDTQYF. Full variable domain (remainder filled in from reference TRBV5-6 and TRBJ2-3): DAGVTQSPTHLIKTRGQQVTLRCSPKSGHDTVSWYQQALGQGPQFIFQYYEEEERQRGNFPDRFSGHQFPNYSSELNVNALLLGDSALYLCASRTLAVSTDTQYFGPGTRLTVL.

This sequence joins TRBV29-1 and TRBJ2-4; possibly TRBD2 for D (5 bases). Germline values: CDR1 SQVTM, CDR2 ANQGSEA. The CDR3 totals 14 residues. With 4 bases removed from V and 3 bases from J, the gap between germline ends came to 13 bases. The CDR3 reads CSVAREWGKNIQYF. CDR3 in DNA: TGCAGCGTTGCGAGGGAGTGGGGCAAAAACATTCAGTACTTC. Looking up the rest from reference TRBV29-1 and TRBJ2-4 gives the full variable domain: SAVISQKPSRDICQRGTSLTIQCQVDSQVTMMFWYRQQPGQSLTLIATANQGSEATYESGFVIDKFPISRPNLTFSTLTVSNMSPEDSSIYLCSVAREWGKNIQYFGAGTRLSVL.

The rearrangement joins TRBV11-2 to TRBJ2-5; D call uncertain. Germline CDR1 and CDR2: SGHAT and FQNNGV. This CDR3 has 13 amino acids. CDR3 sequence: CATSGTQQETQYF. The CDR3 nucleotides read TGTGCTACCTCAGGAACCCAGCAAGAGACCCAGTACTTC.

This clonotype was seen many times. DNA for the CDR3: TGCGCCAGCAGCCATATAAGCCAGGACACTGAAGCTTTCTTT. It specifies CASSHISQDTEAFF. The chain recombines TRBV4-1 with TRBJ1-1; D not certain. Germline V lookup: CDR1 MGHRA, CDR2 YSYEKL. The CDR3 is made up of 14 amino acids. With 3 bases removed from V and 3 bases from J, the gap between germline ends came to 11 bases.

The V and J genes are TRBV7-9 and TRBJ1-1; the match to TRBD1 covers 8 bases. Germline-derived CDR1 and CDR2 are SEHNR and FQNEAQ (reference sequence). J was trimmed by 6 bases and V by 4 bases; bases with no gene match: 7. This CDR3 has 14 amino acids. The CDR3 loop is CASSYGQGGAEAFF. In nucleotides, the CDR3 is TGTGCCAGCAGCTATGGACAGGGAGGGGCTGAAGCTTTCTTT.

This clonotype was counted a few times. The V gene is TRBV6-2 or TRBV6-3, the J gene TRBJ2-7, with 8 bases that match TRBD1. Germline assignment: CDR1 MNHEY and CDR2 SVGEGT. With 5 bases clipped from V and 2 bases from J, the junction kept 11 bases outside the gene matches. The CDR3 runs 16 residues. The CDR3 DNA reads TGTGCCAGCAGTCTACCCGGGACAGGCTCGACCTACGAGCAGTACTTC. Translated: CASSLPGTGSTYEQYF.

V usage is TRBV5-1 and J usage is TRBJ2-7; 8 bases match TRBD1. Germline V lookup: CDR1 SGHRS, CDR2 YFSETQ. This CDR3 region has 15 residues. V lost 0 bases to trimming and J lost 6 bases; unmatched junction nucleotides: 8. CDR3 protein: CASSLGQGNFAEQYF. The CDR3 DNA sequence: TGCGCCAGCAGCTTGGGACAGGGGAACTTCGCCGAGCAGTACTTC.

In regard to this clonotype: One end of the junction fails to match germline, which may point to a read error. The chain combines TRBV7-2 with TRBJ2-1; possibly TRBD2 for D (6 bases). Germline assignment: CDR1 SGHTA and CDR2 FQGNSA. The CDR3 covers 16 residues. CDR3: CAGSPFLGEAYNEQFF. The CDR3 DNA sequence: TGTGCCGGCAGCCCCTTTTTGGGGGAGGCCTACAATGAGCAGTTCTTC.

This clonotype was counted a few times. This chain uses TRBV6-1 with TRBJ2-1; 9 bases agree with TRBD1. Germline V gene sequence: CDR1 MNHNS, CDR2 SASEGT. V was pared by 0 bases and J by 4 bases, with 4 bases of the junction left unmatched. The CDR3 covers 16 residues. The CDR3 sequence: CASSEAGTGIYNEQFF. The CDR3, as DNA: TGTGCCAGCAGTGAAGCCGGGACAGGGATATACAATGAGCAGTTCTTC.

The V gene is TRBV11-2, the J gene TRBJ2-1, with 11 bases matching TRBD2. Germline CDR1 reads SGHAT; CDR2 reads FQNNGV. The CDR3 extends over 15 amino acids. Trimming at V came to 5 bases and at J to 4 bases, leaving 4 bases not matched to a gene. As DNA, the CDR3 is TGTGCCAGCAGCAGAGCTAGCGGGGGGTACAATGAGCAGTTCTTC. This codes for CASSRASGGYNEQFF.

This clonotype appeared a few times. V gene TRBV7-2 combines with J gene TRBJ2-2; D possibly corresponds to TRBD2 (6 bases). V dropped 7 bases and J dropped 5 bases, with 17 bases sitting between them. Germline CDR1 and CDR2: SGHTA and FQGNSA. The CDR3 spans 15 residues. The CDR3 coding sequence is TGTGCCAGCACCCACCTGACAAGCGGGACCGGGGAGCTGTTTTTT. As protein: CASTHLTSGTGELFF.

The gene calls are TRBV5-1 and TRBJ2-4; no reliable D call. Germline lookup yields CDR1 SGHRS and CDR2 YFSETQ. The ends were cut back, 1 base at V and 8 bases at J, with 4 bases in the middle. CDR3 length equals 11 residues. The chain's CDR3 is CASSLMDIQYF. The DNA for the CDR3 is TGCGCCAGCAGCTTGATGGACATTCAGTACTTC.

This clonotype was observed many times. The CDR3 region has the DNA TGTGCCAGCAGCTTAGGCGAGCGGGGGGGCTTTGAGACCCAGTACTTC. It translates to CASSLGERGGFETQYF. The chain is built from TRBV7-2 and TRBJ2-5; TRBD2 aligns across 10 bases. Germline V lookup: CDR1 SGHTA, CDR2 FQGNSA. V lost 1 base, J lost 5 bases, and 7 bases stayed unmatched. The CDR3 is made up of 16 amino acids.